This T cell receptor (beta chain) comes out of a study of blood T cell dynamics during melanoma immunotherapy. Overall study: Standard first-line treatment here was pembrolizumab or nivolumab plus ipilimumab in metastatic melanoma.

Time point denoted: pre-treatment baseline. Sampling occurred pretreatment (T0) and at week 3 (W3), after cycle one of checkpoint blockade. The CDR3 is made up of 13 amino acids. Germline loops: CDR1 SQVTM, CDR2 ANQGSEA. V lost 1 base to trimming and J lost 0 bases, with 6 bases between them. The assay was immunoSEQ multiplex PCR, and TCRdb's table has in-frame clones only and misses some. Among 9,500 to 11,000 clones listed, around 89% were seen once. This sequence joins TRBV29-1 and TRBJ1-1; D uncertain. The sequencing here drew on blood, taken from a patient treated with checkpoint blockade. The clonotype was recovered from a human donor with melanoma. CDR3 residues: CSVEVEMNTEAFF. CDR3 sequence (DNA): TGCAGCGTTGAAGTGGAGATGAACACTGAAGCTTTCTTT.